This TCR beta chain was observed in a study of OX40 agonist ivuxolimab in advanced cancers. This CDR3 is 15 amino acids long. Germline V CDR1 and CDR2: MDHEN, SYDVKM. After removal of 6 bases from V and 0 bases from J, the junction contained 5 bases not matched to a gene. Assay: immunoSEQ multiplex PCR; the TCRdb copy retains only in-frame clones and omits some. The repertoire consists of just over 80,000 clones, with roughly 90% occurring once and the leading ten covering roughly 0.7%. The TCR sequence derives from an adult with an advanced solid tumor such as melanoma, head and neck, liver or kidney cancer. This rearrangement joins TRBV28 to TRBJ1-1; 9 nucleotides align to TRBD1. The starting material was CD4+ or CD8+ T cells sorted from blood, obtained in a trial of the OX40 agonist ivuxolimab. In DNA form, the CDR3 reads TGTGCCAGCAGGACAGGGGGTCGTGTGAACACTGAAGCTTTCTTT. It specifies CASRTGGRVNTEAFF.